The subject of this entry is one TCR beta chain. This clone has just one count. What antigen it recognizes has not been identified. No much larger clonotype is one base removed from it; base qualities were not supplied. The sample belongs to a study of cytotoxic CD8 clonotypes in ibrutinib-treated CLL (dated by TCRdb to the early 2020s). At the level of the whole study: In this cohort, approximately 15 patients were treatment-naive and approximately twelve were relapsed/refractory, while around 18 had unmutated IGHV. Cryopreserved peripheral blood mononuclear cells were collected at three points: before therapy, at response, and at either sustained remission or disease progression. Response samples were taken after a median of 12 months on treatment, ranging from about 6 to 40 months. On average, each sample had some 260,000 productive templates and roughly 95,000 productive rearrangements. Of the roughly 81 people in the trial, about 27 had longitudinal samples available. All remission and progressive disease samples were collected while patients were still receiving ibrutinib. Responses were partial in some 24 patients and complete in 2; after median about 5.5 years follow-up, roughly 14 stayed in remission and 12 progressed. The research as a whole found: Public clonotypes were rare and either shrank or stayed stable during treatment, and the rise in clonality at ibrutinib response reflected expansion of private clonotypes. Baseline clonality exceeded that of age-matched healthy donors and correlated strongly with circulating CD8+ T-cell counts. An increase in clonality was observed at ibrutinib response, with clonality remaining stable during sustained remission and falling back toward baseline at progression. Sampling times were not matched between patients in sustained remission and patients whose disease was progressing, and lymph node repertoires were not examined.

A MiSeq instrument was used for deep resolution sequencing, which targeted depths ranging from 1 in 1 million up to 1 in 200,000 T cells, with coverage averaging 10x for each clonotype. The immunoSEQ hsTCRB Kit was used to generate TCR beta libraries. Per the authors' processing: Data were analyzed with ImmunoSEQ Data Assistant and ImmunoSEQ Analyzer, with V, D and J genes assigned per IMGT definitions. Clonality, which ranges from 0 to 1, was calculated as one minus the normalized Shannon entropy of productive rearrangement frequencies. Public clonotype analysis was restricted to overrepresented clonotypes comprising at least 0.05% of each patient's repertoire. About twelve age-matched healthy donor repertoires from immuneACCESS were used as controls for clonality. TCRdb's version of the immuneACCESS table is confined to in-frame rearrangements and falls short of the full clone set. An unresolved V gene accounts for under half of the shortfall where checked; the remainder is of unknown origin. Clonal size and the V and J genes are those of that table, whereas D and trimming came from the DNA. This sample lists 50,000 to 60,000 clones; roughly 85% were detected once. The ten largest clones capture roughly 22% of the sample.

Per the publication, the time point label means: approximately 25 months on ibrutinib. For TCR beta library preparation, roughly 2 micrograms of genomic DNA were extracted from the cryopreserved PBMCs. Longitudinal blood samples from CLL patients on ibrutinib monotherapy were analyzed using high-throughput TCR beta sequencing. Patients were enrolled in a phase 2 open-label single-center ibrutinib monotherapy trial. In the germline V gene, CDR1 corresponds to SNHLY and CDR2 to FYNNEI. Spanning cysteine to phenylalanine, the CDR3 consists of 13 amino acids. Left in the record is the CDR3 DNA by itself, 39 bases read in frame from the first base. V is clipped by 4 bases and J by 3 bases, and the sequence between their germline boundaries is 9 bases long.

The TCR originated in a human donor with chronic lymphocytic leukemia. The material sequenced was PBMCs, taken after 24 months of ibrutinib treatment. The chain links TRBV2 with TRBJ1-2; the D gene remains uncertain. The CDR3 region: CASSGQRDYGYTF. The DNA sequence is TGTGCCAGCAGTGGACAAAGGGACTATGGCTACACCTTC.